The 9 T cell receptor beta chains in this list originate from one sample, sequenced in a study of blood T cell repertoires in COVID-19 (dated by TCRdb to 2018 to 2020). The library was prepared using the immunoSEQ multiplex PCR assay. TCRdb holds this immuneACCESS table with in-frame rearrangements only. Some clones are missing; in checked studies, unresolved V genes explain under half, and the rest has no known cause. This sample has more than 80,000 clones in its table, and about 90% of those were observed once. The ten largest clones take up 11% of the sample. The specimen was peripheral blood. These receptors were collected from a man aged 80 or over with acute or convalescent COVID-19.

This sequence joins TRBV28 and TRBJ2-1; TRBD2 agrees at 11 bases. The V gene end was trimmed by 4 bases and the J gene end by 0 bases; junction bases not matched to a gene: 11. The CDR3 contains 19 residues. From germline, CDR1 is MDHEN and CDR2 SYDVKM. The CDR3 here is CASSYFVGLAGSSYNEQFF. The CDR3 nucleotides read TGTGCCAGCAGTTATTTCGTTGGACTAGCGGGTAGCTCCTACAATGAGCAGTTCTTC. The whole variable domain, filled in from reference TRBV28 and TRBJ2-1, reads DVKVTQSSRYLVKRTGEKVFLECVQDMDHENMFWYRQDPGLGLRLIYFSYDVKMKEKGDIPEGYSVSREKKERFSLILESASTNQTSMYLCASSYFVGLAGSSYNEQFFGPGTRLTVL.

CDR3 region: CASSEGWGFNTDTQYF. The CDR3 bases are TGTGCCAGCAGTGAAGGTTGGGGCTTCAACACAGATACGCAGTATTTT. This sequence joins TRBV6-1 and TRBJ2-3; a possible D gene is TRBD1 (5 bases). There are 16 residues in the CDR3. CDR1 MNHNS and CDR2 SASEGT come from the germline V gene. Trimming pared 1 base from V and 2 bases from J, leaving 13 bases between.

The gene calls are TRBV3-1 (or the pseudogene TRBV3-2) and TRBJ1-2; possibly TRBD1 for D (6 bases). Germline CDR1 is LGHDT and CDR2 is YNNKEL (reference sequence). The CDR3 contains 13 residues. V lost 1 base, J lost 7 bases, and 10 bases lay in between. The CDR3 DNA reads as TGTGCCAGCAGCCAAGCAGGGGCGGGTGGCTACACCTTC. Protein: CASSQAGAGGYTF.

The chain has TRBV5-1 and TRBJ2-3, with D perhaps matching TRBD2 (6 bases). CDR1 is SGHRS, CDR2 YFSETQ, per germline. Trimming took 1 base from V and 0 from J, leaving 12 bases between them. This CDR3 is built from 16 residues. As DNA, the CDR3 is TGCGCCAGCAGCTTGTTCGGGACTTCTAGCACAGATACGCAGTATTTT. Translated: CASSLFGTSSTDTQYF.

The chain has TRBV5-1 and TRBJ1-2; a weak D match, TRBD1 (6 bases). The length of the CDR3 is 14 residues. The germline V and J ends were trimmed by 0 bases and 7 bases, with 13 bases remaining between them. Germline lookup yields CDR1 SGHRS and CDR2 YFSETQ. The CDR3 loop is CASSLVAGDPGYTF. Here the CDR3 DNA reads TGCGCCAGCAGCTTGGTGGCAGGGGATCCTGGCTACACCTTC.

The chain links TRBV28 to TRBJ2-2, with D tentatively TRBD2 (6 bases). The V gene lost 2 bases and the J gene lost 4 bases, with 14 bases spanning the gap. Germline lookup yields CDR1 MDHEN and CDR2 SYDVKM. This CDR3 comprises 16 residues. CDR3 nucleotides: TGTGCCAGCAGTTTAACCCCGGCCGGGGGCACCGGGGAGCTGTTTTTT. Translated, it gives CASSLTPAGGTGELFF.

CDR3 residues: CASSLAGGNYEQYF. For the CDR3, the DNA is TGTGCCAGCAGCCTAGCGGGAGGAAACTACGAGCAGTACTTC. V gene TRBV25-1 combines with J gene TRBJ2-7, with 11 bases matching TRBD2. The CDR3 has 14 amino acids. Germline V lookup: CDR1 MGHDK, CDR2 SYGVNS. V shed 6 bases, J shed 3 bases, and the junction held 4 bases outside the gene matches.

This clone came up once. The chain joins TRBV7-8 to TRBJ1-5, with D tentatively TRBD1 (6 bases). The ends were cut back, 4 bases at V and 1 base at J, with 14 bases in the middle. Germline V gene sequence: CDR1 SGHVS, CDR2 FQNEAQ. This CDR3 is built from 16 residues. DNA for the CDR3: TGTGCCAGCAGCTCGGAGGGGGGGGTCAGCAATCAGCCCCAGCATTTT. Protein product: CASSSEGGVSNQPQHF. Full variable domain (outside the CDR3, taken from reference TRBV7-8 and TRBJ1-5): GAGVSQSPRYKVAKRGQDVALRCDPISGHVSLFWYQQALGQGPEFLTYFQNEAQLDKSGLPSDRFFAERPEGSVSTLKIQRTQQEDSAVYLCASSSEGGVSNQPQHFGDGTRLSIL.

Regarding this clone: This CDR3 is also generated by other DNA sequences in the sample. The CDR3 is CASSLGAGTEAFF. The CDR3 region has the DNA TGCGCCAGCAGCTTGGGGGCGGGCACTGAAGCTTTCTTT. The V call is TRBV5-1, the J call TRBJ1-1, with D uncertain. The CDR3 extends over 13 amino acids. The ends were cut back, 0 bases at V and 4 bases at J, with 7 bases in the middle. Germline values: CDR1 SGHRS, CDR2 YFSETQ.